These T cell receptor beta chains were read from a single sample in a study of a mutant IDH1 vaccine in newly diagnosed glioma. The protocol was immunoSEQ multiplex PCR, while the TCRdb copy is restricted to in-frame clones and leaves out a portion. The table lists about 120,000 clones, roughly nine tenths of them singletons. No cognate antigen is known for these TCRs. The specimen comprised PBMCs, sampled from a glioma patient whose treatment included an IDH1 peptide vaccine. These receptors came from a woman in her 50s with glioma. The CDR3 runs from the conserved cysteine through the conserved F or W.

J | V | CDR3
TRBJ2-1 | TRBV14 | CASSQGTGEQFF
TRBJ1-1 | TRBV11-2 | CASSLDGETEAFF
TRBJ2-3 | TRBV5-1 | CASSLQPTGTGYTDTQYF
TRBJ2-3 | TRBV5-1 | CASTAGGGTDTQYF
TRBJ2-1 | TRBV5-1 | CASSLGPEGHNEQFF
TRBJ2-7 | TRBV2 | CASTTGRSYSYEQYF
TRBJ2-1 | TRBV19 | CASSILAGTGGAYNEQFF
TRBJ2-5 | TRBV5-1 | CASRAGAQETQYF
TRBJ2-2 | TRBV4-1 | CASSGWASGKGGELFF
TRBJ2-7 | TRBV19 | CASSDDHVVQYF
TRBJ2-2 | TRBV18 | CASSPPTGVGGELFF
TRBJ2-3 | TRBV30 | CAWRLPTQFISDTQYF
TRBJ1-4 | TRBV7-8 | CASSFNRIQNEKLFF
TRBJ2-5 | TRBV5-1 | CASSLAREQYF
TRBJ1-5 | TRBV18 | CASSPRGRGNQPQHF
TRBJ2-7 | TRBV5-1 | CASTRGGNEQYF
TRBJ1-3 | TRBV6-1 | CASSEVEGLNTIYF